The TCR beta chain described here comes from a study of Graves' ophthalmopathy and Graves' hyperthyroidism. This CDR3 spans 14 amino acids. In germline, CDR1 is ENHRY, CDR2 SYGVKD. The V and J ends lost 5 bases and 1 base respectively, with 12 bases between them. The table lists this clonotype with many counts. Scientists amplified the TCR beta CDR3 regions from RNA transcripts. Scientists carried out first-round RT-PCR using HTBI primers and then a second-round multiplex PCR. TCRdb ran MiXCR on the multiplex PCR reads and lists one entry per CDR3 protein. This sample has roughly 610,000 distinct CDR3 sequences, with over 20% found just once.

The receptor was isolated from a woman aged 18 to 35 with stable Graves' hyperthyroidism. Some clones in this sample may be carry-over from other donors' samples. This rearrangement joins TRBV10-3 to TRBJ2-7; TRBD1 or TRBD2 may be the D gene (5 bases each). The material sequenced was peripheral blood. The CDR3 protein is CAISRRDGSYEQYF. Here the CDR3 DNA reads TGTGCCATCAGTCGCCGGGACGGTTCCTACGAGCAGTACTTC.